Presented here are 7 T cell receptor beta chains from one specimen sequenced in a study of cytomegalovirus exposure and HLA in healthy donors. PCR was performed using 60 Vbeta and 13 Jbeta primers. Profiling relied on immunoSEQ multiplex PCR, and the TCRdb table lists in-frame clones only, not all of them. The sample comprises about 120,000 clones, approximately 78% of which are singletons, and 3% to 4% rests with the top ten. The source material was PBMCs. The receptors were gathered from a woman younger than 45 in good health and CMV-seropositive.

The genes are TRBV5-4 and TRBJ1-2; D not resolved. The CDR3 is 11 residues long. With 4 bases removed from V and 2 bases from J, the gap between germline ends came to 3 bases. The germline V gene encodes CDR1 SGHNT and CDR2 YYREEE (reference sequence). The CDR3 is CASSTNYGYTF. The CDR3 DNA sequence: TGTGCCAGCAGCACAAACTATGGCTACACCTTC.

There are a few counts of this clone. The chain recombines TRBV13 with TRBJ2-7, with D possibly TRBD2 on 5 matching bases. The CDR3 is 13 amino acids. The germline V gene has CDR1 PRHDT and CDR2 FYEKMQ (reference sequence). Trimming took 3 bases from V and 7 from J, leaving 13 bases between them. The CDR3 sequence: CASSFRGRREQYF. The CDR3 DNA is TGTGCCAGCAGCTTTCGAGGGCGCCGGGAGCAGTACTTC.

The genes are TRBV2 and TRBJ2-2; 9 bases match TRBD1. J was trimmed by 1 base and V by 6 bases; bases with no gene match: 12. CDR1 and CDR2 (germline): SNHLY, FYNNEI. This CDR3 has 18 amino acids. This CDR3 reads CASSVVRVGQGNTGELFF. For the CDR3, the DNA is TGTGCCAGCAGCGTTGTCCGTGTGGGACAGGGGAACACCGGGGAGCTGTTTTTT.

V is TRBV5-4 and J is TRBJ2-7, with TRBD2 identical over 7 bases. The V segment lost 0 bases and the J segment 5 bases; nucleotides outside the gene matches: 8. Germline V gene sequence: CDR1 SGHNT, CDR2 YYREEE (reference sequence). The CDR3 is 15 residues long. CDR3 region: CASSLASGLDDEQYF. The CDR3 DNA is TGTGCCAGCAGCTTGGCCTCCGGACTAGATGACGAGCAGTACTTC.

V gene TRBV5-4 combines with J gene TRBJ2-7; 11 nucleotides align to TRBD2. CDR3 size: 15 residues. The germline gives CDR1 SGHNT, CDR2 YYREEE (reference sequence). The trim removed 5 bases at V and 2 bases at J, leaving 6 bases unmatched. The CDR3 sequence is CASRKGTSGPYEQYF. CDR3 in DNA: TGTGCCAGCAGGAAGGGGACTAGCGGTCCCTACGAGCAGTACTTC.

The chain joins TRBV10-3 to TRBJ2-3; D gene unclear. The ends were cut back, 3 bases at V and 0 bases at J, with 4 bases in the middle. Germline loops: CDR1 ENHRY, CDR2 SYGVKD. This CDR3 is built from 13 residues. CDR3 region: CAISELSTDTQYF. The CDR3 DNA follows: TGTGCCATCAGTGAACTCAGCACAGATACGCAGTATTTT.

With respect to this clone: Other DNA sequences within the sample encode an identical CDR3. V usage is TRBV5-4 and J usage is TRBJ1-2; 7 nucleotides agree with TRBD1. The V gene end was trimmed by 2 bases and the J gene end by 3 bases; junction bases not matched to a gene: 4. The CDR3 is 14 residues long. Germline CDR1 reads SGHNT; CDR2 reads YYREEE (reference sequence). The CDR3 nucleotides are TGTGCCAGCAGCTTTAACAGGGGTGACTATGGCTACACCTTC. Translation: CASSFNRGDYGYTF.